This T cell receptor beta chain was recorded in a study of blood T cells in healthy people across ages. Study findings and constraints: Strongly correlated with naive T cell percentage was TCR beta diversity. Investigators treated diversity estimates from one million T cells as underestimates.

PCR was performed a second time for about 7 to 11 cycles using a sample-barcoded 5' primer and a J-beta primer mix. Through a template-switch adaptor with 12 random nucleotides, each cDNA molecule received a tag. TCRdb fed the 5' RACE reads into MiXCR, producing one record per CDR3 protein. The sample shows 980,000 or so distinct CDR3 sequences, about 44% of them seen only once. No fewer than 7 million PBMCs went into each sample. This clonotype was seen a handful of times. Its specificity is unknown. This CDR3 comprises 11 residues. The germline gives CDR1 DFQATT, CDR2 SNEGSKA (reference sequence). Sequences were obtained from blood. This TCR derives from a young man in good health. V is TRBV20-1 and J is TRBJ2-7, with D maybe TRBD1 (6 bases). The CDR3 protein is CSLPQGYEQYF. Written as DNA, the CDR3 is TGCAGCTTACCACAGGGTTACGAGCAGTACTTC.